Sequencing of this T cell receptor (beta chain) was carried out in a study of cytomegalovirus exposure and HLA in healthy donors. The germline CDR1 and CDR2 sequences are SNHLY and FYNNEI. The V end lost 4 bases, the J end lost 5 bases, and 8 bases lay between the germline ends. The CDR3 is made up of 13 amino acids. Primers for the PCR totalled 60 Vbeta and 13 Jbeta. The assay was immunoSEQ multiplex PCR, and TCRdb's table has in-frame clones only and misses some. The repertoire holds around 100,000 clones, about 72% seen once, with 15% to 20% in the top ten. The chain is built from TRBV2 and TRBJ1-4; D unresolved. Sequenced sample: PBMCs. The source of this sequence is a woman aged 60 to 75 in good health and CMV-seropositive. The CDR3 bases are TGTGCCAGCAGTGCAAACACAAATGAAAAACTGTTTTTT. This sequence encodes CASSANTNEKLFF.